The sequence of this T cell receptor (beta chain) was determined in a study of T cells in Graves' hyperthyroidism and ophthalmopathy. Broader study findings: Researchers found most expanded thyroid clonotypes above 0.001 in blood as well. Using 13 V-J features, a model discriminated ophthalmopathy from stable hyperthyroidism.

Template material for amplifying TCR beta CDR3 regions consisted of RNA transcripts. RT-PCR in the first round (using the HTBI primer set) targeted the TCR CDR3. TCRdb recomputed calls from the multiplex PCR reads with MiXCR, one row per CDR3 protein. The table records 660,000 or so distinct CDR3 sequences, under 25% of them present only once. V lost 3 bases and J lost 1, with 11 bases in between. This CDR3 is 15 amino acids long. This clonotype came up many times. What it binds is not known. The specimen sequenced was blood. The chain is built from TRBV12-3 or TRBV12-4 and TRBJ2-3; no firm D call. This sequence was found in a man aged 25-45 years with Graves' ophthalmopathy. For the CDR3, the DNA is TGTGCCAGCAGTTTCGATTTTCTCGGCACAGATACGCAGTATTTT. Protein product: CASSFDFLGTDTQYF.